The 22 T cell receptor beta chains given below trace back to one sample, sequenced in a study of tumor-infiltrating lymphocytes in primary liver carcinoma. In addition to blood RNA drawn from unsorted whole blood, germline DNA was extracted. The template, about 550 ng total RNA, yielded TCR beta cDNA made with a constant-region primer. Construction of TCR beta libraries relied on three successive nested multiplex PCR rounds employing slightly modified ARM-PCR. Rounds one and two of PCR, each of roughly 11 cycles, were primed with TRBV1-TRBV30 forward primers and a C-beta reverse primer. TCRdb redid the calling of the multiplex PCR reads with MiXCR, one entry per CDR3 protein. The table records approximately 300,000 distinct CDR3 sequences, roughly two thirds of them present only once. The sequenced sample was peripheral blood. These receptors were obtained from a man aged 35 to 55 with primary liver carcinoma and hepatitis B virus infection.

J is TRBJ2-3 and V is TRBV30; TRBD2 matches at 7 bases. V lost 5 bases and J lost 1; bases outside the gene matches: 3. This CDR3 has 13 amino acids. CDR1 GTSNPN and CDR2 SVGIG come from the germline V gene (reference sequence). CDR3 nucleotides: TGTGCCTGGGGGGGGGGGGGCACAGATACGCAGTATTTT. Translation: CAWGGGGTDTQYF. Full variable domain (remainder filled in from reference TRBV30 and TRBJ2-3): SQTIHQWPATLVQPVGSPLSLECTVEGTSNPNLYWYRQAAGRGLQLLFYSVGIGQISSEVPQNLSASRPQDRQFILSSKKLLLSDSGFYLCAWGGGGTDTQYFGPGTRLTVL.

V is TRBV28 and J is TRBJ2-7; weak D call: TRBD2 (5 bases). Looked up from germline, CDR1 is MDHEN and CDR2 is SYDVKM. This CDR3 spans 16 amino acids. Trimming removed 3 bases at V and 2 bases at J, with 17 bases between. The chain's CDR3 is CASSLQGGAVTYEQYF. DNA of the CDR3: TGTGCCAGCAGTTTGCAAGGAGGAGCCGTTACCTACGAGCAGTACTTC. Full variable domain (rest looked up from reference TRBV28 and TRBJ2-7): DVKVTQSSRYLVKRTGEKVFLECVQDMDHENMFWYRQDPGLGLRLIYFSYDVKMKEKGDIPEGYSVSREKKERFSLILESASTNQTSMYLCASSLQGGAVTYEQYFGPGTRLTVT.

V gene TRBV14 combines with J gene TRBJ2-7; no clear D gene. The CDR3 runs to 14 residues. The V gene's germline CDR1 is SGHDN and CDR2 FVKESK. Trimming took 11 bases from V and 5 from J, leaving 22 bases between them. The CDR3, as DNA: TGTGCCGGTGGTATTAGCAGGAGAGGTGACGAGCAGTACTTC. This encodes CAGGISRRGDEQYF.

CDR3 sequence reads: CAISDGGNQPQHF. Written as DNA, the CDR3 is TGTGCCATCAGTGATGGGGGCAATCAGCCCCAGCATTTT. This sequence joins TRBV10-3 and TRBJ1-5; D gene unclear. Trimming stripped 3 bases from V and 2 bases from J, with 5 bases between. The CDR3 consists of 13 residues. From germline, CDR1 is ENHRY and CDR2 SYGVKD.

Note on this clonotype: Being one base from a much bigger clone, this may be a read error. The chain recombines TRBV6-2 or TRBV6-3 with TRBJ1-6; D possibly corresponds to TRBD1 (5 bases). From germline, CDR1 is MNHEY and CDR2 SVGEGT. The CDR3 runs 14 residues. This chain's CDR3 is CVSSYPVGDSPLHF. The CDR3 DNA follows: TGTGTCAGCAGTTACCCCGTGGGGGATTCACCCCTCCACTTT.

Worth noting for this clonotype: At one end the junction does not follow the germline gene, possibly because of a read error. The chain carries TRBV11-3 and TRBJ2-2, with D tentatively TRBD1 or TRBD2 (6 bases each). CDR1 is SGHNT and CDR2 is YENEEA in the germline V gene. The CDR3 spans 16 residues. The CDR3 reads CASSQGGTANTGKLFF. As DNA, the CDR3 is TGTGCCAGCAGCCAAGGGGGGACGGCGAATACCGGGAAGCTGTTTTTT.

J is TRBJ1-5 and V is TRBV6-5; TRBD1 agrees at 9 bases. The CDR3 extends over 14 amino acids. V shed 6 bases and J 5 bases; nucleotides not matched to a gene: 5. Germline-derived CDR1 and CDR2 are MNHEY and SVGAGI. In nucleotides, the CDR3 is TGTGCCAGCAGGCGGACAGGGGAGGATCAGCCCCAGCATTTT. As protein: CASRRTGEDQPQHF.

This clonotype was picked up many times. V is TRBV29-1 and J is TRBJ2-3; 7 positions agree with TRBD2. The CDR3 runs 14 residues. The V gene end was trimmed by 4 bases and the J gene end by 2 bases; junction bases not matched to a gene: 6. Germline CDR1 and CDR2: SQVTM and ANQGSEA. The CDR3 loop reads CSVGKAGVTDTQYF. CDR3 in DNA: TGCAGCGTTGGGAAGGCGGGAGTCACAGATACGCAGTATTTT.

As to this clonotype: A clone one base away is much larger, so this may be a read error. The V and J genes are TRBV29-1 and TRBJ2-1, with D hard to call. The CDR3 extends over 12 amino acids. Germline V CDR1 and CDR2: SQVTM, ANQGSEA. Deletions cut 7 bases from V and 8 bases from J, with 15 bases between. This CDR3 is CSASRYRDEQFF. CDR3 bases: TGCAGCGCATCTAGATATAGAGATGAGCAGTTCTTC.

About this clonotype itself: Since a much larger clone is just one base distant, this may be a read error. V and J are TRBV4-1 and TRBJ1-6, with TRBD1 matching over 7 bases. The junction had 9 bases not matched to a gene; V was cut back by 2 bases and J by 5 bases. In germline, CDR1 is MGHRA, CDR2 YSYEKL. The CDR3 spans 17 residues. The CDR3 nucleotides read TGCGCCAGCAGCCAAAATCCAGGGGGAAGTAATAATTCACCCCTCCACTTT. This codes for CASSQNPGGSNNSPLHF.

Comment on this clonotype: It may be a read error: a sequence one base away is much more abundant. The chain uses TRBV6-5 and TRBJ1-1; D unclear. The V end was cut by 4 bases, the J end by 1 base, with 7 bases between. CDR1 and CDR2 (germline): MNHEY, SVGAGI. This CDR3 has 13 amino acids. In DNA form, the CDR3 reads TGTGCCAGCAGTTCTCACGGGAACACTGAAGCTTTCTTT. Translating it yields CASSSHGNTEAFF.

For this clonotype: A much larger clonotype is one base distant, so this may be a read error. The V and J genes are TRBV6-1 and TRBJ1-5; D remains ambiguous. Germline V gene data show CDR1 as MNHNS and CDR2 as SASEGT. The CDR3 is 15 amino acids. The CDR3 loop is CASTDREASNQTQHF. CDR3 bases: TGTGCCAGCACTGACCGCGAGGCTAGCAATCAGACCCAGCATTTT.

This clonotype showed up just once. A much larger clone lies one base from this, so it may be a read error. The J gene is TRBJ2-7, the V gene TRBV6-6, with D perhaps matching TRBD1 (6 bases). The CDR3 runs to 12 residues. Germline V gives CDR1 MNHNY, CDR2 SVGAGI (reference sequence). CDR3 residues: CVSRGHSYEQYF. The CDR3 region has the DNA TGTGTCAGCAGGGGCCATTCCTACGAGCAGTACTTC.

The CDR3 sequence: CASGPITGFSYEQYF. The DNA for the CDR3 is TGTGCCAGCGGCCCTATTACAGGATTTTCCTACGAGCAGTACTTC. The chain joins TRBV5-6 to TRBJ2-7, with D perhaps TRBD1 (5 bases). The germline gives CDR1 SGHDT, CDR2 YYEEEE. CDR3 size: 15 residues. V was pared by 7 bases and J by 1 base, with 18 bases between.

This clonotype was picked up one time. This may come from a read error, since a much larger clone is one base off. The conserved phenylalanine or tryptophan is not found at the CDR3 terminus, so this likely reflects a read error. V gene TRBV12-3 or TRBV12-4 combines with J gene TRBJ1-3; possibly TRBD1 for D (5 bases). The CDR3 length is 14 residues. Trimming stripped 5 bases from V and 2 bases from J, with 10 bases between. DNA for the CDR3: TGTGCCAGCAGTAGTGGGGGGACTGGAAACACCATATATTAT. The encoded protein is CASSSGGTGNTIYY.

This clonotype appeared a single time. Lacking the conserved final phenylalanine or tryptophan, this CDR3 likely reflects a read error. V and J are TRBV29-1 and TRBJ1-1; D perhaps matches TRBD1 (5 bases). The CDR3 has 11 residues. CDR1 is SQVTM and CDR2 is ANQGSEA in the germline V gene. The V end lost 7 bases, the J end lost 2 bases, and 8 bases lay between the germline ends. CDR3 DNA: TGCAGCGGTGGACACAACACTGAAGCTTTCTAT. Translated, it gives CSGGHNTEAFY.

Only a few counts were recorded for this clonotype. The chain is built from TRBV18 and TRBJ2-7; D is uncertain. Germline loops: CDR1 KGHSH, CDR2 LQKENI. Trimming cost V 0 bases and J 5 bases, with 11 bases left between them. The CDR3 totals 14 residues. The CDR3 here is CASSPPADINEQYF. CDR3 DNA sequence: TGTGCCAGCTCACCACCGGCGGATATAAACGAGCAGTACTTC. The entire variable domain, with the rest obtained from reference TRBV18 and TRBJ2-7, is as follows: NAGVMQNPRHLVRRRGQEARLRCSPMKGHSHVYWYRQLPEEGLKFMVYLQKENIIDESGMPKERFSAEFPKEGPSILRIQQVVRGDSAAYFCASSPPADINEQYFGPGTRLTVT.

In its sample, this clonotype was seen once. At one of its ends the junction is not consistent with the germline gene, which may arise from a read error. The rearrangement links TRBV28 to TRBJ2-5; D may correspond to TRBD1 or TRBD2 (5 bases each). CDR1 is MDHEN and CDR2 is SYDVKM in the germline V gene. The CDR3 runs 13 residues. The CDR3 protein is CASSLGVQVTQYF. The CDR3 DNA follows: TGTGCCAGCAGTTTGGGGGTCCAAGTGACCCAGTACTTC.

On this clonotype itself: A much larger clonotype is one base distant, so this may be a read error. The DNA is left out, because the CDR3 cannot be placed on it with certainty; the CDR3 is given as TCRdb lists it. The chain combines TRBV6-2 or TRBV6-3 with TRBJ1-1; TRBD1 is the table's D call, not checked against the DNA. The germline CDR1 and CDR2 sequences are MNHEY and SVGEGT. The CDR3 is 14 residues long, ends included. The CDR3 loop reads CASTFGTGNTEVFF.

With regard to this clonotype: It may be a read error: a sequence one base away is much more abundant. The rearrangement uses TRBV4-3 and TRBJ1-1; unclear D gene. Germline V gene sequence: CDR1 LGHNA, CDR2 YSLEER. The CDR3 extends over 15 amino acids. The CDR3 sequence: CASSQGKGRKTEALF. In DNA, the CDR3 is TGCGCCAGCAGCCAAGGCAAGGGTAGAAAGACTGAAGCTCTCTTT.

Worth noting for this clonotype: One base away lies a much larger clone, so this may be a sequencing read error. The chain employs TRBV29-1 and TRBJ1-1, with 7 bases fitting TRBD1. Germline loops: CDR1 SQVTM, CDR2 ANQGSEA. V was clipped by 5 bases and J by 7 bases; unmatched bases: 13. This CDR3 has 14 residues. The CDR3 loop is CSVLLLQGGSEAFF. The CDR3 region has the DNA TGCAGCGTTCTACTCCTCCAGGGGGGGAGTGAAGCTTTCTTT. Using reference TRBV29-1 and TRBJ1-1 for the parts outside the CDR3, the full variable domain is SAVISQKPSRDICQRGTSLTIQCQVDSQVTMMFWYRQQPGQSLTLIATANQGSEATYESGFVIDKFPISRPNLTFSTLTVSNMSPEDSSIYLCSVLLLQGGSEAFFGQGTRLTVV.

This clonotype appeared a few times. The chain links TRBV5-4 to TRBJ1-6, with unresolved D. The CDR3 length is 16 residues. Germline CDR1 reads SGHNT; CDR2 reads YYREEE (reference sequence). V was clipped by 4 bases and J by 9 bases, with 20 bases between them. CDR3 DNA sequence: TGTGCCAGCAGCACCGCAGCGGGGTCGAGGGCTTCACCCCTCCACTTT. It encodes CASSTAAGSRASPLHF.